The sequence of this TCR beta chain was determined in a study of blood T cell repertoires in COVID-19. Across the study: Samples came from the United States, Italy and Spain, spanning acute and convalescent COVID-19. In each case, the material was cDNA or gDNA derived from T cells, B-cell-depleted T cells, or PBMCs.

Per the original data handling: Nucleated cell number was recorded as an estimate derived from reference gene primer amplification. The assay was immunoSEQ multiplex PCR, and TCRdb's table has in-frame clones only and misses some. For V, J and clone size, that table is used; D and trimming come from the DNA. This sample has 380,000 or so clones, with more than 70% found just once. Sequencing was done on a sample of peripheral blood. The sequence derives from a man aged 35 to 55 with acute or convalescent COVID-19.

The CDR3 nucleotides read TGTGCCAGCACCCAATCTAGCAATCAGCCCCAGCATTTT. Translating it yields CASTQSSNQPQHF. This chain links TRBV6-5 with TRBJ1-5; D unclear. Germline values: CDR1 MNHEY, CDR2 SVGAGI. The V and J ends lost 7 bases and 0 bases respectively, with 7 bases between them. The CDR3 contains 13 residues.